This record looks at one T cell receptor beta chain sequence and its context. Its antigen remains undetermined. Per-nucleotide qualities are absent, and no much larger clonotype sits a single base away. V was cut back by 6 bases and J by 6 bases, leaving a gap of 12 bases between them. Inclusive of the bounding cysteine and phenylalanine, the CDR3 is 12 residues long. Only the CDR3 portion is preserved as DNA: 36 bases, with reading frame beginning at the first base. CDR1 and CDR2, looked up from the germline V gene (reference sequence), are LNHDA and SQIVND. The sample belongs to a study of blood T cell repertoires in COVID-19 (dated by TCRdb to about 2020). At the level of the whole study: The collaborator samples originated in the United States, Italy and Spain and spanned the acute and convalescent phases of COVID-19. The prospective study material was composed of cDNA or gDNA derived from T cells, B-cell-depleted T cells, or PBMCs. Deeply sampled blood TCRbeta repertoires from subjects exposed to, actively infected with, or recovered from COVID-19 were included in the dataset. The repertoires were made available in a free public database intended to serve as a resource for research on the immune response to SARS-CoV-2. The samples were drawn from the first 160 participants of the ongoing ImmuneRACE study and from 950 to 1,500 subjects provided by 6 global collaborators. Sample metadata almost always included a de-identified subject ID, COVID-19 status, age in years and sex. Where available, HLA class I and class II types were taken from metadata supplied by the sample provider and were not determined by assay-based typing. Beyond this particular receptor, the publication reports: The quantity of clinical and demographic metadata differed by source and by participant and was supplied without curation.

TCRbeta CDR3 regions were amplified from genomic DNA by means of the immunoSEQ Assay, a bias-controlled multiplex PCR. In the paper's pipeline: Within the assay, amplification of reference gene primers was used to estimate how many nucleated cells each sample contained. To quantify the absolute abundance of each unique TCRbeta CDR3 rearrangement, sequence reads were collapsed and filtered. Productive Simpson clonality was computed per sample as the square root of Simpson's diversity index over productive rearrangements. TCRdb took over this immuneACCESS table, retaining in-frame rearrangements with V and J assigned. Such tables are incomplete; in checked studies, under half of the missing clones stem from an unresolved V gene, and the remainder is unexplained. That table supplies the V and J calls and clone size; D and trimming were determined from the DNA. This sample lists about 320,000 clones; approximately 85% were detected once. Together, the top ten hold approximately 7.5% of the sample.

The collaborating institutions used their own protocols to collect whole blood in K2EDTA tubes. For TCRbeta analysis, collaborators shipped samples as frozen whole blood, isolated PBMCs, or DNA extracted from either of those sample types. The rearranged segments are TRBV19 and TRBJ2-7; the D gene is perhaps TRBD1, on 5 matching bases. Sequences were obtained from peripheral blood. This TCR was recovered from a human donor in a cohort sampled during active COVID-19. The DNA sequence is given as TGTGCCAGTAGCTCGGACAACCTCGAGCAGTACTTC. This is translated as CASSSDNLEQYF.